Listed below are T cell receptor beta chains from one sample, sequenced in a study of cytomegalovirus exposure and HLA in healthy donors. Using immunoSEQ multiplex PCR, the repertoire was profiled, and TCRdb retains in-frame clones only, with some absent. The sample has about 140,000 clones; around three quarters are singletons. The sample was PBMCs. The receptors derive from a man aged 35 to 55 in good health and CMV-seropositive. The CDR3 runs from the conserved cysteine through the conserved F or W. A D gene is named only where the DNA matches it firmly. A row's size may be missing; if present it is once, few, many or a size class.

clone_size: -; d_call: -; j_call: TRBJ2-7; v_call: TRBV30; cdr3_nt: TGTGCCTGGAGTTCCGACAGGACCAACCGACTTTTGGAGCAGTACTTC; cdr3_aa: CAWSSDRTNRLLEQYF
clone_size: -; d_call: TRBD1; j_call: TRBJ2-1; v_call: TRBV5-1; cdr3_nt: TGCGCCAGCAGCCTGACAGGGGGCCATGAGCAGTTCTTC; cdr3_aa: CASSLTGGHEQFF
clone_size: -; d_call: TRBD2; j_call: TRBJ2-1; v_call: TRBV7-6; cdr3_nt: TGTGCCAGCAGCTTGCGCGGGAGTAGCTCCTACAATGAGCAGTTCTTC; cdr3_aa: CASSLRGSSSYNEQFF
clone_size: -; d_call: -; j_call: TRBJ2-7; v_call: TRBV6-6; cdr3_nt: TGTGCCAGCAGCCACAGGGACCACGAGCAGTACTTC; cdr3_aa: CASSHRDHEQYF
clone_size: -; d_call: TRBD2; j_call: TRBJ2-3; v_call: TRBV6-4; cdr3_nt: TGTGCCAGCAGTGTCCACGGCGGGGGGGCCGTTACAGATACGCAGTATTTT; cdr3_aa: CASSVHGGGAVTDTQYF
clone_size: -; d_call: TRBD1; j_call: TRBJ2-7; v_call: TRBV5-1; cdr3_nt: TGCGCCAGCAGCTACGACCCGGGACAGGGTTCCTACGAGCAGTACTTC; cdr3_aa: CASSYDPGQGSYEQYF
clone_size: few; d_call: TRBD1; j_call: TRBJ1-4; v_call: TRBV6-6; cdr3_nt: TGTGCCACGGGACAGGGTAATGAAAAACTGTTTTTT; cdr3_aa: CATGQGNEKLFF
clone_size: once; d_call: TRBD1; j_call: TRBJ2-3; v_call: TRBV2; cdr3_nt: TGTGCCAGCAGCCGGACAGGGGTAATCACAGATACGCAGTATTTT; cdr3_aa: CASSRTGVITDTQYF
clone_size: -; d_call: TRBD1; j_call: TRBJ2-7; v_call: TRBV6-5; cdr3_nt: TGTGCCAGCAGACCGGGACAGGGGGCGAACGAGCAGTACTTC; cdr3_aa: CASRPGQGANEQYF
clone_size: -; d_call: -; j_call: TRBJ1-5; v_call: TRBV6-5; cdr3_nt: TGTGCCAGCAGCTACACGAGGGGAGGCAATCAGCTCCAGCATTTT; cdr3_aa: CASSYTRGGNQLQHF
clone_size: -; d_call: TRBD2; j_call: TRBJ2-7; v_call: TRBV5-4; cdr3_nt: TGTGCCAGCAGCTTGCAAGTGACTAGCGGGGCCTACGAGCAGTACTTC; cdr3_aa: CASSLQVTSGAYEQYF
clone_size: -; d_call: TRBD1; j_call: TRBJ1-2; v_call: TRBV5-1; cdr3_nt: TGCGCCAGCAGCTTAACGGACAGGGCCAATGGCTACACCTTC; cdr3_aa: CASSLTDRANGYTF
clone_size: -; d_call: -; j_call: TRBJ2-5; v_call: TRBV4-3; cdr3_nt: TGCGCCAGCAGCCAAGATAGGGGCCAGCAAGAGACCCAGTACTTC; cdr3_aa: CASSQDRGQQETQYF
clone_size: few; d_call: -; j_call: TRBJ1-1; v_call: TRBV6-5; cdr3_nt: TGTGCCAGCAGTTACTCGTGGGCCATGAACACTGAAGCTTTCTTT; cdr3_aa: CASSYSWAMNTEAFF
clone_size: -; d_call: -; j_call: TRBJ1-3; v_call: TRBV6-4; cdr3_nt: TGTGCCAGCAGTGACTCCCGGGAAACCATATATTTT; cdr3_aa: CASSDSRETIYF
clone_size: -; d_call: TRBD2; j_call: TRBJ2-5; v_call: TRBV7-3; cdr3_nt: TGTGCCAGCAGCTCCGTCCTAGCGGGAGGCTGGGAGACCCAGTACTTC; cdr3_aa: CASSSVLAGGWETQYF
clone_size: -; d_call: -; j_call: TRBJ1-5; v_call: TRBV27; cdr3_nt: TGTGCCAGCAGTTTTTCGGGAGTCCATCAGCCCCAGCATTTT; cdr3_aa: CASSFSGVHQPQHF
clone_size: -; d_call: -; j_call: TRBJ1-1; v_call: TRBV7-2; cdr3_nt: TGTGCCAGCAGCTTCGTAACGGGGAACACTGAAGCTTTCTTT; cdr3_aa: CASSFVTGNTEAFF
clone_size: -; d_call: -; j_call: TRBJ1-2; v_call: TRBV5-4; cdr3_nt: TGTGCCAGCAGCTTGGCAAGCGGCCCCGGCTACACCTTC; cdr3_aa: CASSLASGPGYTF
clone_size: -; d_call: TRBD2; j_call: TRBJ2-3; v_call: TRBV5-1; cdr3_nt: TGCGCCAGCAGCCGTACCGCGGGGGGGCCAGATACGCAGTATTTT; cdr3_aa: CASSRTAGGPDTQYF
clone_size: -; d_call: -; j_call: TRBJ1-5; v_call: TRBV5-6; cdr3_nt: TGTGCCAGCAGCTTGTCGGGGACTAATCAGCCCCAGCATTTT; cdr3_aa: CASSLSGTNQPQHF
clone_size: few; d_call: -; j_call: TRBJ2-5; v_call: TRBV5-4; cdr3_nt: TGTGCCAGCAGCTTGACCGGCGGACTAAAAGAGACCCAGTACTTC; cdr3_aa: CASSLTGGLKETQYF
clone_size: -; d_call: -; j_call: TRBJ1-1; v_call: TRBV10-3; cdr3_nt: TGTGCCATCAGTCCGACAGGCACTGAAGCTTTCTTT; cdr3_aa: CAISPTGTEAFF
clone_size: -; d_call: -; j_call: TRBJ2-7; v_call: TRBV7-2; cdr3_nt: TGTGCCAGCAGCTTAGCTGGCTCGCCAGTTTCATACGAGCAGTACTTC; cdr3_aa: CASSLAGSPVSYEQYF
clone_size: -; d_call: TRBD2; j_call: TRBJ2-2; v_call: TRBV5-1; cdr3_nt: TGCGCCAGCAGCTGGACTAGCGGGAGTCCTAACACCGGGGAGCTGTTTTTT; cdr3_aa: CASSWTSGSPNTGELFF
clone_size: -; d_call: -; j_call: TRBJ2-6; v_call: TRBV15; cdr3_nt: TGTGCCACCAGCAGAGACACCCGTCAGGGCCCTGGGGCCAACGTCCTGACTTTC; cdr3_aa: CATSRDTRQGPGANVLTF
clone_size: few; d_call: -; j_call: TRBJ2-7; v_call: TRBV6-5; cdr3_nt: TGTGCCAGCACTCCCCCGGGTGCAGGGTCGGGCGAGCAGTACTTC; cdr3_aa: CASTPPGAGSGEQYF
clone_size: -; d_call: -; j_call: TRBJ1-5; v_call: TRBV6-5; cdr3_nt: TGTGCCAGCAGTTACGAGGCAGGGGTGCAGCCCCAGCATTTT; cdr3_aa: CASSYEAGVQPQHF
clone_size: -; d_call: -; j_call: TRBJ1-1; v_call: TRBV4-3; cdr3_nt: TGCGCCAGCAGAAAGACGGGGAACACTGAAGCTTTCTTT; cdr3_aa: CASRKTGNTEAFF
clone_size: -; d_call: TRBD1; j_call: TRBJ2-6; v_call: TRBV28; cdr3_nt: TGTGCCAGCAGCATCAGGGGGCTGCTCTCTGGGGCCAACGTCCTGACTTTC; cdr3_aa: CASSIRGLLSGANVLTF
clone_size: once; d_call: -; j_call: TRBJ2-3; v_call: TRBV28; cdr3_nt: TGTGCCAGCAGTTTCCGCCAGGGATGGGCAGATACGCAGTATTTT; cdr3_aa: CASSFRQGWADTQYF
clone_size: -; d_call: TRBD2; j_call: TRBJ2-7; v_call: TRBV19; cdr3_nt: TGTGCCAGTAGTATACTAGCGGGAGGAAAGGAGCAGTACTTC; cdr3_aa: CASSILAGGKEQYF
clone_size: once; d_call: -; j_call: TRBJ1-1; v_call: TRBV6-1; cdr3_nt: TGTGCCAGCAGTGATGGCTTCTTGAACACTGAAGCTTTCTTT; cdr3_aa: CASSDGFLNTEAFF
clone_size: -; d_call: -; j_call: TRBJ1-1; v_call: TRBV18; cdr3_nt: TGTGCCAGCTCCCCTGCCAAGAGGCCCAACACTGAAGCTTTCTTT; cdr3_aa: CASSPAKRPNTEAFF
clone_size: -; d_call: TRBD2; j_call: TRBJ2-2; v_call: TRBV28; cdr3_nt: TGTGCCAGCAGTCGGCGGGGGGGAACCGGGGAGCTGTTTTTT; cdr3_aa: CASSRRGGTGELFF
clone_size: few; d_call: -; j_call: TRBJ1-1; v_call: TRBV11-1; cdr3_nt: TGTGCCAGCTTAAATCCAACAGGGTCTGAAGCTTTCTTT; cdr3_aa: CASLNPTGSEAFF
clone_size: -; d_call: -; j_call: TRBJ1-6; v_call: TRBV18; cdr3_nt: TGTGCCAGCTCACAGCGGCACATCAAGGATTCACCCCTCCACTTT; cdr3_aa: CASSQRHIKDSPLHF
clone_size: -; d_call: -; j_call: TRBJ1-1; v_call: TRBV5-6; cdr3_nt: TGTGCCAGCAGGAACCACTTTCAGGCATTGAACACTGAAGCTTTCTTT; cdr3_aa: CASRNHFQALNTEAFF
clone_size: once; d_call: -; j_call: TRBJ1-4; v_call: TRBV2; cdr3_nt: TGTGCCTTATACGGGGCTTGGGGGGACAAACTGTTTTTT; cdr3_aa: CALYGAWGDKLFF